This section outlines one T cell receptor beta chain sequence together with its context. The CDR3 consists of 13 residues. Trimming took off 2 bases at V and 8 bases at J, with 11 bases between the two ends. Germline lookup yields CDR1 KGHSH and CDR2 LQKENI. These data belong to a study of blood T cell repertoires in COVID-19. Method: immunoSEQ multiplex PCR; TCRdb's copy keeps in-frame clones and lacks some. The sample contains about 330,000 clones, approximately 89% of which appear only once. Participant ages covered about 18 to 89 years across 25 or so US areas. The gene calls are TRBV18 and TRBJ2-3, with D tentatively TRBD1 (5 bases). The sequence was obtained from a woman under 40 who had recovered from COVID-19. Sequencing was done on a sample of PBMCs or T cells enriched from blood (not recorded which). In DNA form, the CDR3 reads TGTGCCAGCTCACCAAAATCAGGGTTTACGCAGTATTTT. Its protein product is CASSPKSGFTQYF.